The 30 T cell receptor beta chains below were found in one sample sequenced in a study of shared clonotypes between healthy human individuals. The table came from immunoSEQ multiplex PCR; TCRdb's copy has only in-frame clones and leaves some out. The sample lists under 2,000,000 clones, approximately 94% occurring once. Selected positively for CCR7 and CD45RO-negative, naive CD8 cells excluded terminally differentiated effector memory CD45RA+ cells. The sample consisted of naive CD8+ T cells sorted from blood. Source of these receptors: a man between 18 and 35 years old in good health.

The rearrangement uses TRBV27 and TRBJ1-1, with 9 bases that match TRBD1. The CDR3 length is 14 residues. Germline V gives CDR1 MNHEY, CDR2 SMNVEV (reference sequence). V trimming: 6 bases; J trimming: 1 base; junction bases outside the gene matches: 3. CDR3 amino acids: CASRRTGANTEAFF. The DNA of the CDR3 is TGTGCCAGCAGGAGGACAGGGGCGAACACTGAAGCTTTCTTT.

The chain is built from TRBV27 and TRBJ2-7; 10 bases match TRBD2. Germline CDR1 and CDR2: MNHEY and SMNVEV (reference sequence). This CDR3 has 15 amino acids. Trimming took 7 bases from V and 8 from J; bases not matched to a gene: 14. CDR3 residues: CASTSTSGRLFQQYF. The CDR3 region has the DNA TGTGCCAGCACCTCGACTAGCGGGCGATTGTTTCAGCAGTACTTC.

The genes are TRBV4-3 and TRBJ2-7; 9 positions agree with TRBD2. In germline, CDR1 is LGHNA, CDR2 YSLEER. The CDR3 sequence is 15 residues long. J gave up 2 bases and V 2 bases, and 4 bases lay outside the gene matches. The CDR3 bases are TGCGCCAGCAGCCAAACTAGCGGGTTTCCCTACGAGCAGTACTTC. This gives the protein CASSQTSGFPYEQYF.

The chain combines TRBV27 with TRBJ1-2; D not certain. The V gene's germline CDR1 is MNHEY and CDR2 SMNVEV (reference sequence). Deletions cut 5 bases from V and 6 bases from J, with 13 bases between. The CDR3 runs to 13 residues. In DNA, the CDR3 is TGTGCCAGCAGTCCAGTCGGCGATAATGGCTACACCTTC. Its protein is CASSPVGDNGYTF.

This clone was seen a few times. The J gene is TRBJ1-5, the V gene TRBV18, with unresolved D. The germline gives CDR1 KGHSH, CDR2 LQKENI. Trimming shortened V by 0 bases and J by 0 bases, and 9 bases separated the two germline ends. The CDR3 spans 16 residues. The CDR3 DNA reads as TGTGCCAGCTCACCACCGAATGGTTATAGCAATCAGCCCCAGCATTTT. Protein product: CASSPPNGYSNQPQHF.

The J gene is TRBJ2-7, the V gene TRBV6-6, with D possibly matching TRBD1 (6 bases). The germline V and J ends were trimmed by 6 bases and 6 bases, with 12 bases remaining between them. The CDR3 loop spans 12 amino acids. The germline V gene has CDR1 MNHNY and CDR2 SVGAGI (reference sequence). CDR3 sequence reads: CASRGDITEQYF. CDR3 DNA: TGTGCCAGCAGGGGGGACATTACCGAGCAGTACTTC.

The rearrangement links TRBV18 to TRBJ2-1; 14 bases are shared with TRBD2. Per the germline V gene, CDR1 is KGHSH and CDR2 is LQKENI. J gave up 5 bases and V 4 bases, and 4 bases lay outside the gene matches. The CDR3 has 16 residues. The CDR3 loop is CASSLGLAGDNNEQFF. CDR3 in DNA: TGTGCCAGCTCACTGGGACTAGCGGGGGATAACAATGAGCAGTTCTTC.

The chain couples TRBV6-5 to TRBJ1-2, with 9 bases fitting TRBD1. Germline CDR1 is MNHEY and CDR2 is SVGAGI. Trimming removed 4 bases from V and 8 bases from J; junction bases left unmatched: 8. CDR3 length equals 14 residues. CDR3 DNA sequence: TGTGCCAGCAGTTTAGTCGGGACAGGGTACGGCTACACCTTC. Translation gives CASSLVGTGYGYTF.

This chain links TRBV27 with TRBJ1-6; D gene ambiguous. V dropped 10 bases and J dropped 0 bases, with 16 bases sitting between them. The CDR3 covers 16 residues. CDR1 is MNHEY and CDR2 is SMNVEV in the germline V gene (reference sequence). CDR3 DNA sequence: TGTGCCACCAGAGACGTCTCGAGCTCCTATAATTCACCCCTCCACTTT. Its translation is CATRDVSSSYNSPLHF.

The gene calls are TRBV5-1 and TRBJ2-7, with 9 nucleotides matching TRBD2. This CDR3 comprises 16 residues. CDR1 SGHRS and CDR2 YFSETQ come from the germline V gene. V trimming: 4 bases; J trimming: 5 bases; junction bases outside the gene matches: 13. CDR3 in amino acids: CASSQGGSGSRNEQYF. Written as DNA, the CDR3 is TGCGCCAGCAGCCAGGGTGGTAGCGGGAGCCGGAACGAGCAGTACTTC.

The chain combines TRBV30 with TRBJ2-1; 10 nucleotides match TRBD1. The J segment lost 15 bases and the V segment lost 2 bases, leaving 7 bases of the junction unmatched. In germline, CDR1 is GTSNPN, CDR2 SVGIG (reference sequence). The CDR3 length is 12 residues. CDR3 amino acids: CAWSTQGQGGFF. CDR3 coding DNA: TGTGCCTGGAGTACCCAAGGACAGGGGGGGTTCTTC.

V gene TRBV6-5 combines with J gene TRBJ2-5; tentatively, D is TRBD2 (6 bases). Germline lookup yields CDR1 MNHEY and CDR2 SVGAGI. The V end was cut by 4 bases, the J end by 3 bases, with 12 bases between. This CDR3 comprises 14 residues. The CDR3 DNA reads as TGTGCCAGCAGTTTTCAGACGGGAGAAGAGACCCAGTACTTC. It is translated as CASSFQTGEETQYF.

The DNA for the CDR3 is TGTGCCAGCAGCGGGGCGGGTGAGAATACGCAGTATTTT. Protein sequence: CASSGAGENTQYF. The chain is built from TRBV5-6 and TRBJ2-3; D tentatively fits TRBD1 or TRBD2 (5 bases each). Germline V gene data show CDR1 as SGHDT and CDR2 as YYEEEE. This CDR3 has 13 residues. The V end was cut by 4 bases, the J end by 7 bases, with 13 bases between.

The count of this clone is one. V and J are TRBV11-2 and TRBJ2-7; the D gene is possibly TRBD1 (6 bases). V was trimmed by 3 bases and J by 0 bases, leaving 12 bases between them. The CDR3 extends over 15 amino acids. Germline V lookup: CDR1 SGHAT, CDR2 FQNNGV. Here the CDR3 reads CASSFFQGSSYEQYF. CDR3 bases: TGTGCCAGCAGCTTCTTCCAGGGGAGCTCCTACGAGCAGTACTTC.

This chain joins TRBV11-3 and TRBJ2-5; possibly TRBD2 for D (6 bases). From germline, CDR1 is SGHNT and CDR2 YENEEA. The CDR3 runs to 12 residues. V shed 6 bases and J shed 10 bases, with 15 bases lying between them. The CDR3 DNA reads as TGTGCCAGCAGTTCGGGAGTTGGGGACCAGTACTTC. It codes for CASSSGVGDQYF.

To note about this clone: Within the sample, other DNA sequences also encode this same CDR3. V gene TRBV4-1 combines with J gene TRBJ2-3; unclear D gene. The CDR3 covers 14 residues. Germline V gives CDR1 MGHRA, CDR2 YSYEKL. V lost 6 bases and J lost 1, with 11 bases in between. The CDR3 sequence is CASSLLLGTDTQYF. The CDR3 nucleotides read TGCGCCAGCAGTCTCCTGCTCGGCACAGATACGCAGTATTTT.

V gene TRBV5-6 combines with J gene TRBJ2-7; D remains unclear. CDR1 and CDR2 from the germline V gene are SGHDT and YYEEEE. The CDR3 is made up of 12 amino acids. Trimming cost V 8 bases and J 5 bases, with 14 bases left between them. The CDR3 sequence is CASQGLGDEQYF. CDR3 DNA: TGTGCCAGTCAAGGGCTGGGCGACGAGCAGTACTTC.

This sequence joins TRBV27 and TRBJ2-7; D is perhaps TRBD1 (7 bases). V was clipped by 5 bases and J by 5 bases, with 16 bases between them. Germline values: CDR1 MNHEY, CDR2 SMNVEV (reference sequence). This CDR3 has 14 amino acids. CDR3 region: CASSPSQGGHEQYF. For the CDR3, the DNA is TGTGCCAGCAGTCCCTCCCAGGGGGGCCACGAGCAGTACTTC.

With respect to this clone: The identical CDR3 is also encoded by other nucleotide sequences in the sample. V is TRBV27 and J is TRBJ2-5; D gene ambiguous. CDR1 is MNHEY and CDR2 is SMNVEV in the germline V gene (reference sequence). There are 12 residues in the CDR3. V lost 5 bases, J lost 4 bases, and 8 bases lay in between. The DNA for the CDR3 is TGTGCCAGCAGTCCCTCCGGAGAGACCCAGTACTTC. It encodes CASSPSGETQYF.

The chain combines TRBV10-3 with TRBJ1-2, with unresolved D. The CDR3 length is 13 residues. The germline V gene has CDR1 ENHRY and CDR2 SYGVKD. V was trimmed by 10 bases and J by 6 bases, leaving 18 bases between them. CDR3 coding DNA: TGTGCCACGGACGACGAGGGAGGAGATGGCTACACCTTC. Translated: CATDDEGGDGYTF.

Turning to this clone: The same CDR3 also results from other DNA sequences found in this sample. V and J are TRBV28 and TRBJ2-5; 8 nucleotides align to TRBD1. Germline assignment: CDR1 MDHEN and CDR2 SYDVKM. CDR3 length: 14 amino acids. V lost 7 bases to trimming and J lost 2 bases; unmatched junction nucleotides: 6. CDR3 DNA sequence: TGTGCCAGCACCCCAGGGGGCGAACAAGAGACCCAGTACTTC. It encodes CASTPGGEQETQYF.

The genes are TRBV10-1 and TRBJ2-7; D is perhaps TRBD1 (6 bases). V was trimmed by 3 bases and J by 5 bases, leaving 14 bases between them. In germline, CDR1 is WNHNN, CDR2 SYGVQD (reference sequence). The CDR3 has 14 residues. CDR3 region: CASSDSGAQDEQYF. CDR3 nucleotides: TGCGCCAGCAGTGATTCAGGGGCGCAGGACGAGCAGTACTTC.

This clone has only one observation. The rearrangement uses TRBV12-5 and TRBJ2-1; TRBD2 aligns across 7 bases. The germline V gene encodes CDR1 LGHNT and CDR2 FRNRAP. This CDR3 comprises 14 residues. After removal of 6 bases from V and 4 bases from J, the junction contained 6 bases not matched to a gene. The CDR3 nucleotides are TGTGCTAGTGGATACTCAGCGGGATACAATGAGCAGTTCTTC. It encodes CASGYSAGYNEQFF.

A note on this clone: The sample carries other DNA sequences with the same CDR3. The chain joins TRBV28 to TRBJ1-1, with D possibly matching TRBD1 (5 bases). Per germline, CDR1 MDHEN and CDR2 SYDVKM. The germline V and J ends were trimmed by 2 bases and 3 bases, with 10 bases remaining between them. The CDR3 is made up of 14 amino acids. CDR3 in amino acids: CASSLAGGDTEAFF. The CDR3 DNA reads as TGTGCCAGCAGTTTAGCCGGAGGGGACACTGAAGCTTTCTTT.

The chain recombines TRBV11-2 with TRBJ2-7, with D hard to call. The V and J ends lost 0 bases and 4 bases respectively, with 16 bases between them. The CDR3 has 16 residues. Germline CDR1 is SGHAT and CDR2 is FQNNGV. CDR3 loop: CASSLDHGSTLYEQYF. The CDR3 DNA reads as TGTGCCAGCAGCTTAGATCATGGTAGCACTCTATACGAGCAGTACTTC.

Of note for this clone: Other DNA sequences within the sample encode an identical CDR3. The V gene is TRBV9, the J gene TRBJ2-3; 9 bases are a match to TRBD2. The CDR3 is 14 residues long. Germline V gene sequence: CDR1 SGDLS, CDR2 YYNGEE. After removal of 7 bases from V and 3 bases from J, the junction contained 6 bases not matched to a gene. The CDR3 region has the DNA TGTGCCAGCTCCCTAGCGGGGTCGACAGATACGCAGTATTTT. Amino acids: CASSLAGSTDTQYF.

With regard to this clone: In the same sample, other DNA sequences code for this CDR3. CDR3 nucleotide sequence: TGTGCCAGCAGCGTAGGGGGGCAGTACAATGAGCAGTTCTTC. Protein product: CASSVGGQYNEQFF. The chain is built from TRBV9 and TRBJ2-1; D might be TRBD1 (6 bases). Germline V CDR1 and CDR2: SGDLS, YYNGEE. Deletions cut 0 bases from V and 4 bases from J, with 8 bases between. The CDR3 is 14 amino acids.

This sequence joins TRBV4-1 and TRBJ2-1; the match to TRBD2 covers 10 bases. The CDR3 has 16 amino acids. V lost 2 bases, J lost 4 bases, and 5 bases stayed unmatched. Germline V gene lookup returns CDR1 MGHRA and CDR2 YSYEKL. CDR3 amino acids: CASSQSGTSVYNEQFF. In nucleotides, the CDR3 is TGCGCCAGCAGCCAATCCGGGACTAGCGTTTACAATGAGCAGTTCTTC.

J is TRBJ2-5 and V is TRBV7-9; no definite D call. CDR3 length: 16 amino acids. The germline gives CDR1 SEHNR, CDR2 FQNEAQ (reference sequence). Trimming stripped 8 bases from V and 0 bases from J, with 19 bases between. This chain's CDR3 is CASHLVGAGYQETQYF. The CDR3 DNA reads as TGTGCCAGCCACCTAGTGGGTGCCGGGTACCAAGAGACCCAGTACTTC.

V usage is TRBV28 and J usage is TRBJ2-3; a weak D match, TRBD1 (6 bases). Germline loops: CDR1 MDHEN, CDR2 SYDVKM. V gave up 5 bases and J gave up 6 bases, with 12 bases separating them. The CDR3 loop spans 13 amino acids. The CDR3 loop reads CASSRTGKDTQYF. CDR3 coding DNA: TGTGCCAGCAGTAGAACAGGGAAGGATACGCAGTATTTT.